Shown below are 7 T cell receptor beta chains from a single sample sequenced in a study of T-cell memory formation after mild COVID-19. Via MiXCR, TCRdb re-called the 5' RACE reads, giving one row per CDR3 protein. Altogether more than 400,000 distinct CDR3 sequences are present, around a sixth being singletons, with the ten largest covering 9% to 15%. The specimen was PBMCs or a T cell subset sorted from them (not recorded which). The receptors originated from an adult woman who had mild COVID-19 (a few samples of this study predate the infection). Cell type and time point are not known.

CDR3 DNA: TGTGCCAGCAGTCCCGCAATGGGGGGGTTTAATGAAAAACTGTTTTTT. Translation: CASSPAMGGFNEKLFF. The rearrangement uses TRBV7-9 and TRBJ1-4; the D gene is possibly TRBD1 (5 bases). The CDR3 contains 16 residues. V lost 6 bases, J lost 4 bases, and 18 bases lay in between. CDR1 is SEHNR and CDR2 is FQNEAQ in the germline V gene (reference sequence).

CDR3 amino acids: CATSTHRAGGQETQYF. The CDR3 nucleotides are TGTGCCACCAGCACCCATCGAGCGGGGGGCCAAGAGACCCAGTACTTC. The chain joins TRBV15 to TRBJ2-5; TRBD2 matches at 9 bases. Germline V gene lookup returns CDR1 LNHNV and CDR2 YYDKDF (reference sequence). V dropped 4 bases and J dropped 1; count of bases not matched to a gene: 7. The CDR3 has 16 residues.

In its sample, this clonotype was seen a few times. This chain uses TRBV5-1 with TRBJ2-5; 11 bases agree with TRBD2. The V segment lost 6 bases and the J segment 5 bases; nucleotides outside the gene matches: 9. The CDR3 totals 15 residues. CDR1 is SGHRS and CDR2 is YFSETQ in the germline V gene. CDR3 region: CASTQEGLAAETQYF. The CDR3 bases are TGCGCCAGCACCCAGGAGGGACTAGCGGCGGAGACCCAGTACTTC.

The chain joins TRBV7-7 to TRBJ1-5, with TRBD1 as a possible D gene (6 bases). CDR1 is SSHAT, CDR2 FNYEAQ, per germline (reference sequence). This CDR3 region has 18 residues. The V end lost 2 bases, the J end lost 2 bases, and 19 bases lay between the germline ends. The CDR3 region is CASSLSTGLGRGNQPQHF. CDR3 nucleotides: TGTGCCAGCAGCTTATCTACAGGGCTCGGGAGAGGCAATCAGCCCCAGCATTTT.

A few counts support this clonotype. The chain joins TRBV9 to TRBJ2-1, with D possibly being TRBD2 (5 bases). CDR1 is SGDLS and CDR2 is YYNGEE in the germline V gene. The CDR3 has 16 residues. The V end lost 3 bases, the J end lost 4 bases, and 17 bases lay between the germline ends. CDR3 sequence: CASSGQAENVYNEQFF. The CDR3 bases are TGTGCCAGCAGCGGTCAAGCGGAGAACGTTTACAATGAGCAGTTCTTC.

The chain has TRBV4-3 and TRBJ2-3; 8 nucleotides agree with TRBD2. Germline CDR1 LGHNA, CDR2 YSLEER. V trimming: 0 bases; J trimming: 4 bases; junction bases outside the gene matches: 15. The CDR3 is made up of 19 amino acids. Written as DNA, the CDR3 is TGCGCCAGCAGCCAAGATGGGTTAGCGGGATCTTTGGTGTCAGATACGCAGTATTTT. Amino acids: CASSQDGLAGSLVSDTQYF.

The rearrangement uses TRBV6-5 and TRBJ1-2; D gene ambiguous. The CDR3 consists of 13 residues. The V end lost 0 bases, the J end lost 8 bases, and 10 bases lay between the germline ends. In germline, CDR1 is MNHEY, CDR2 SVGAGI. The CDR3 here is CASSYSGEGGYTF. CDR3 in DNA: TGTGCCAGCAGTTACTCGGGAGAGGGCGGCTACACCTTC.